Given below is one T cell receptor (beta chain) in context. The clone's antigen remains unknown. Base qualities are missing; no much larger clone stands one base away. The entry originates in a study of T cell responses to AZD1222 COVID-19 vaccine (dated by TCRdb to the early 2020s). Describing the broader study: A total of about 240 trial participants underwent TCR sequencing, of whom 207 received two doses of AZD1222 and 26 received two doses of the MenACWY control vaccine. Trial participants were enrolled by age into subgroups of 18-55, 56-69 and 70-plus years, and 148, 28 and 57 TCR-sequenced participants, respectively, were included in these subgroups. Results and caveats for the whole study, not just this receptor: CD4 TCRs associated with the vaccine covered the entire spike protein, and the dominant responses were in regions 160-218 and 743-854. After two AZD1222 doses, spike-specific TCR breadth and depth were significantly higher than at day 0 and than in MenACWY recipients. Conclusions about previously exposed vaccinees are limited because only five to seven AZD1222 recipients were SARS-CoV-2 seropositive at baseline. Participants were mostly white British and included more females than males, and it was suggested by the authors that clonal diversity may have been underestimated. Because no samples from the day 14 peak response were available, repertoires could be characterized only after the peak T cell response. Reportedly, almost half of the unique spike-specific TCRs recognized epitopes lying outside the regions that are mutated in the B.1.351 and B.1.1.7 variants. The 56-69-year group was small, and its depth increase did not reach significance, likely because of low power.

The CDR3 measures 15 amino acids from cysteine to phenylalanine. Left in the record is the CDR3 DNA by itself, 45 bases read in frame from the first base. Trimming accounts for 6 bases at V and 8 bases at J, while the number of junction bases matched to no gene is 13. From a lookup of the germline V gene, CDR1 and CDR2 are SGHNT and YENEEA. The CDR3 regions of human TCRbeta chains were subjected to immunosequencing. In the source study's methods: TCRs in the repertoires were compared against a reference library of SARS-CoV-2-specific TCRs that had been generated with the MIRA antigen-specificity platform. Breadth was defined as the fraction of unique TCRs that were SARS-CoV-2-associated, and depth was defined as the fraction of total T cells that were SARS-CoV-2-associated. Using the MIRA data, each spike-specific TCR was assigned both to the spike region to which the TCR was reactive and to a CD4 or CD8 class. Log10-transformed breadth and depth values were compared by one-way ANOVA with Sidak's multiple comparisons tests. TCRdb re-hosts the immuneACCESS table, in-frame sequences only. Its copies lack some clones; in the studies checked, an unresolved V gene accounts for under half of them, and the cause for the rest is not known. That table supplies the V and J calls and clone size; D and trimming were determined from the DNA. This sample has around 78,000 clones in its table, and 90% of those were observed once. Around 1.4% of the sample is in the top ten clones.

The sample's time point label, decoded: about 28 days (+/-7) after the second vaccine dose. Because spike-specific TCR depth and breadth did not differ between the two schedules, AZD1222 recipients who got a second dose at roughly 4 weeks were pooled with those who got a second dose at roughly 12 weeks. Vaccinee samples came from UK trials COV001 and COV002, including a single-blind randomized controlled phase 2/3 trial of AZD1222 (ChAdOx1 nCoV-19) in healthy adults. For TCRbeta chain sequencing, PBMC samples were collected from trial participants at day 0 and at day 28 after the second dose. Sequenced material: peripheral blood, taken 28 days after the second AZD1222 dose. This chain is built from TRBV11-3 and TRBJ2-1; 7 central nucleotides agree with TRBD2. The sequence was collected from an adult who received the AZD1222 COVID-19 vaccine. The DNA sequence follows: TGTGCCAGCAGTCGAGGTGGGGGGGGAGTAGATGAGCAGTTCTTC. This gives the protein CASSRGGGGVDEQFF.